What follows are 5 T cell receptor beta chains derived from one specimen sequenced in a study of cytomegalovirus exposure and HLA in healthy donors. PCR amplification relied on 60 Vbeta primers (plus 13 Jbeta primers). Some clones are missing from TCRdb's copy, which holds only in-frame ones; the method was immunoSEQ multiplex PCR. Of approximately 120,000 clones listed, roughly 78% are singletons. Input material: PBMCs. These receptors originate from a young man in good health and CMV-seropositive.

This clone was observed a single time. CDR3 sequence: CASSLGLVNEQFF. CDR3 DNA: TGTGCCAGCAGCTTGGGCCTAGTGAATGAGCAGTTCTTC. V gene TRBV5-6 combines with J gene TRBJ2-1; no clear D gene. Germline V gene lookup returns CDR1 SGHDT and CDR2 YYEEEE. V lost 0 bases and J lost 7, with 8 bases in between. The CDR3 length is 13 residues.

This clone was seen a single time. The J gene is TRBJ2-7, the V gene TRBV4-3; 11 bases are shared with TRBD1. The germline gives CDR1 LGHNA, CDR2 YSLEER. This CDR3 is built from 17 residues. The trim removed 1 base at V and 2 bases at J, leaving 7 bases unmatched. For the CDR3, the DNA is TGCGCCAGCAGCCAAGGGACACCGGGACAGGGGGCCTACGAGCAGTACTTC. As protein: CASSQGTPGQGAYEQYF.

The V and J genes are TRBV4-1 and TRBJ1-1; D is uncertain. Trimming pared 4 bases from V and 4 bases from J, leaving 13 bases between. The CDR3 covers 14 residues. In germline, CDR1 is MGHRA, CDR2 YSYEKL. CDR3 DNA: TGCGCCAGCAGCCCTAAGGCGGGTTCCACTGAAGCTTTCTTT. Its protein product is CASSPKAGSTEAFF.

J is TRBJ2-7 and V is TRBV19, with a weak D call TRBD1 (6 bases). The CDR3 extends over 13 amino acids. The germline V gene encodes CDR1 LNHDA and CDR2 SQIVND (reference sequence). Trimming pared 1 base from V and 3 bases from J, leaving 7 bases between. Here the CDR3 reads CASSIGGGYEQYF. The DNA of the CDR3 is TGTGCCAGTAGTATAGGAGGGGGCTACGAGCAGTACTTC.

The gene calls are TRBV7-2 and TRBJ1-1; D is unresolved. The CDR3 contains 14 residues. Trimming shortened V by 1 base and J by 4 bases, and 10 bases separated the two germline ends. CDR1 and CDR2 (germline): SGHTA, FQGNSA. The CDR3 loop is CASSLDLRGTEAFF. The CDR3, as DNA: TGTGCCAGCAGCTTAGACTTGCGGGGCACTGAAGCTTTCTTT.